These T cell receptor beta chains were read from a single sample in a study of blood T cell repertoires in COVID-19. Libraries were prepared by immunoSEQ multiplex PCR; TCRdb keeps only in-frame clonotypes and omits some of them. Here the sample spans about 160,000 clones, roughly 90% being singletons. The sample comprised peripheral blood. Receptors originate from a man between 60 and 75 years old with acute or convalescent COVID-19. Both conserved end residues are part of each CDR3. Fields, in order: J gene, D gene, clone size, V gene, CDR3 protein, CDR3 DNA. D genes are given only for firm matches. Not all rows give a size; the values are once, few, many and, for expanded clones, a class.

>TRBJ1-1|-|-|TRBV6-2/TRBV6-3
CASSYLLGGKERNTEAFF
TGTGCCAGCAGTTACTTGCTCGGAGGAAAGGAACGGAACACTGAAGCTTTCTTT
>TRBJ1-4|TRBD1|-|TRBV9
CASSPRTGEYEKLFF
TGTGCCAGCAGCCCACGGACAGGGGAGTATGAAAAACTGTTTTTT
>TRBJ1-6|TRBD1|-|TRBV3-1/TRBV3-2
CASRDGDSYNSPLHF
TGTGCCAGCAGGGACGGGGACAGCTATAATTCACCCCTCCACTTT
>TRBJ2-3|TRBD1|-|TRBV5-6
CASSLVGRGRGNTQYF
TGTGCCAGCAGCTTGGTAGGCAGGGGGCGCGGGAATACGCAGTATTTT
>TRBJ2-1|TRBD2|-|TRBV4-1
CASSQGGTSGDPSYNEQFF
TGCGCCAGCAGCCAAGGGGGGACTAGCGGGGACCCATCCTACAATGAGCAGTTCTTC
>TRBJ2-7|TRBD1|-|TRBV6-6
CASSYSGQTYEQYF
TGTGCCAGCAGTTACTCGGGACAGACCTACGAGCAGTACTTC
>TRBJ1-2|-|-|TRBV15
CATSRDVVTSSIGYTF
TGTGCCACCAGCAGAGATGTAGTGACTTCATCTATTGGCTACACCTTC
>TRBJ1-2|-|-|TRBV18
CASSPPLTESYTF
TGTGCCAGCTCACCTCCATTGACAGAAAGCTACACCTTC
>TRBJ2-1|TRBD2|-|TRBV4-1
CASSQPYFRTSGTSYNEQFF
TGCGCCAGCAGCCAACCCTACTTTAGGACTAGCGGGACCTCCTACAATGAGCAGTTCTTC
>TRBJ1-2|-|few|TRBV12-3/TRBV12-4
CASSLQYGYTF
TGTGCCAGCAGTTTACAGTATGGCTACACCTTC
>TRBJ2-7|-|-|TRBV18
CASSPRPGGVYEQYF
TGTGCCAGCTCACCTCGTCCAGGAGGGGTCTACGAGCAGTACTTC
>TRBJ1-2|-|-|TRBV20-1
CSASGGRLYGYTF
TGCAGTGCTAGTGGGGGCCGACTCTATGGCTACACCTTC
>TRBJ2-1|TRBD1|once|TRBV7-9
CASRPRTGYNEQFF
TGTGCCAGCAGGCCCCGGACAGGCTATAATGAGCAGTTCTTC
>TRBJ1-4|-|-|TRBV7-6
CASSPPSGGGEKLFF
TGTGCCAGCAGCCCCCCATCAGGCGGGGGCGAAAAACTGTTTTTT
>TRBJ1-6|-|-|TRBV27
CASSLGGLLNSPLHF
TGTGCCAGCAGTTTGGGGGGACTGTTGAATTCACCCCTCCACTTT
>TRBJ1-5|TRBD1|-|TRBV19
CASNPGQMNQPQHF
TGTGCCAGTAACCCGGGACAGATGAATCAGCCCCAGCATTTT
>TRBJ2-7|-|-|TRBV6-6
CASSHRIGGEGEQYF
TGTGCCAGCAGTCACCGCATAGGGGGAGAGGGCGAGCAGTACTTC
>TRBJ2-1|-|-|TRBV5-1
CASSLDPAVGNEQFF
TGCGCCAGCAGCTTGGATCCGGCGGTTGGCAATGAGCAGTTCTTC
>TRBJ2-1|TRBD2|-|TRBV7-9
CASSPPGGRSNEQFF
TGTGCCAGCAGCCCACCGGGGGGGAGGTCGAATGAGCAGTTCTTC
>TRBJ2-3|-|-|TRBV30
CAWSASRGDTQYF
TGTGCCTGGAGTGCTTCCAGGGGAGATACGCAGTATTTT
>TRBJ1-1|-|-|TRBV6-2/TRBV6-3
CASSPLLGNTEAFF
TGTGCCAGCAGTCCACTTCTTGGGAACACTGAAGCTTTCTTT
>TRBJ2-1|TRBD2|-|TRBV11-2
CASSLVGLAVYNEQFF
TGTGCCAGCAGCTTAGTGGGACTAGCGGTATACAATGAGCAGTTCTTC
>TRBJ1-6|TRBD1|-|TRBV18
CASSPIQGDNSPLHF
TGTGCCAGCTCACCAATACAGGGGGATAATTCACCCCTCCACTTT
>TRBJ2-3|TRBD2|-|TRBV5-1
CASSRAGGREDTQYF
TGCGCCAGCAGCCGAGCGGGGGGGCGGGAAGATACGCAGTATTTT
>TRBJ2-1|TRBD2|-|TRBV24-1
CATSDFGLAGGYNEQFF
TGTGCCACCAGTGATTTTGGACTAGCGGGGGGTTACAATGAGCAGTTCTTC
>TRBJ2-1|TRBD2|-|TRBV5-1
CASSSTSGGNEQFF
TGCGCCAGCAGCTCGACTAGCGGGGGAAATGAACAGTTCTTC
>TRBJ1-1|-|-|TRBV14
CASSQLDPDSPEAFF
TGTGCCAGCAGCCAACTCGATCCGGACAGCCCTGAAGCTTTCTTT
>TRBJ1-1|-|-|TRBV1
CTSSRIGTGGRNEAFF
TGCACCAGCAGCCGCATCGGGACAGGGGGCCGAAATGAAGCTTTCTTT
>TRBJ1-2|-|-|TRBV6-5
CASSQVFYGYTF
TGTGCCAGCTCGCAGGTCTTCTATGGCTACACCTTC
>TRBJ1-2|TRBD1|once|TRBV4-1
CASSHGQGSNYGYTF
TGCGCCAGCAGCCACGGACAGGGGAGTAACTATGGCTACACCTTC
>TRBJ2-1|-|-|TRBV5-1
CASSLGAGWDEQFF
TGCGCCAGCAGCTTGGGGGCAGGGTGGGATGAGCAGTTCTTC
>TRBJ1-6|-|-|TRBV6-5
CASSYGGAGNSPLHF
TGTGCCAGCAGTTACGGGGGGGCTGGTAATTCACCCCTCCACTTT
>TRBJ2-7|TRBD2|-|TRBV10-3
CAISGTSGGYEQYF
TGTGCCATCAGTGGGACTAGCGGGGGGTACGAGCAGTACTTC
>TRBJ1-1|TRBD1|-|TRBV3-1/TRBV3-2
CASSPSRGAMNTEAFF
TGTGCCAGCAGCCCCAGCAGGGGGGCTATGAACACTGAAGCTTTCTTT
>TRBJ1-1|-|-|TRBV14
CASSQGGPGLYEAFF
TGTGCCAGCAGCCAAGGTGGTCCGGGACTATATGAAGCTTTCTTT
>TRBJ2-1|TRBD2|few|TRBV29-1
CSVNRLAGYNEQFF
TGCAGCGTTAACAGGCTAGCGGGGTACAATGAGCAGTTCTTC
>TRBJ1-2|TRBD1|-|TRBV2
CASSVTGQGVNYGYTF
TGTGCCAGCAGTGTAACGGGGCAGGGGGTCAACTATGGCTACACCTTC
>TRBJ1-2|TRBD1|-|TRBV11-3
CASSSGQGFNYGYTF
TGTGCCAGCAGCTCCGGACAGGGGTTTAACTATGGCTACACCTTC
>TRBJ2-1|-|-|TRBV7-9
CASSSMRNEQFF
TGTGCCAGCAGCTCGATGAGAAATGAGCAGTTCTTC
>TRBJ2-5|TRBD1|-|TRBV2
CASTGQPQETQYF
TGTGCCAGCACGGGACAGCCACAAGAGACCCAGTACTTC
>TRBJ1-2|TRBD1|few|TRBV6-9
CASPPKTGLGNYGYTF
TGTGCCAGCCCACCCAAGACAGGGTTGGGTAACTATGGCTACACCTTC